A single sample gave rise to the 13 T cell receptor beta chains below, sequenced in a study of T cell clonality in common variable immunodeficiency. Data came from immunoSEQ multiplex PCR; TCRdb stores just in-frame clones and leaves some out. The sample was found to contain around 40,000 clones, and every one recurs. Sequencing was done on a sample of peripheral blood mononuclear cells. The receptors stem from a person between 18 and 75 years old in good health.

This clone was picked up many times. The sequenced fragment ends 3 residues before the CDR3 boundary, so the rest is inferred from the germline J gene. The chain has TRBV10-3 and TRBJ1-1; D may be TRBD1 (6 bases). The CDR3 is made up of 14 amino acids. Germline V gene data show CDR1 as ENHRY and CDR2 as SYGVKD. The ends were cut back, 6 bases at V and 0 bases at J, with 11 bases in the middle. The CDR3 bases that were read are TGTGCCATCAGCACGACAGGATTGAACACTGAA. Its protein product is CAISTTGLNTE. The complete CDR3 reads CAISTTGLNTEAFF.

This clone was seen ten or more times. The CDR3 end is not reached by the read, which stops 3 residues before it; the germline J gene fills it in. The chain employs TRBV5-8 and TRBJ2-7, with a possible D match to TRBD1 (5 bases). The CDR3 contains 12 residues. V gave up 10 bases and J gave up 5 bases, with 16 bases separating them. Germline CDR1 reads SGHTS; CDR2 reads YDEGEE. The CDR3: CAGKTVFNEQYF. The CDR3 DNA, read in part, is TGTGCCGGGAAGACAGTGTTCAACGAG.

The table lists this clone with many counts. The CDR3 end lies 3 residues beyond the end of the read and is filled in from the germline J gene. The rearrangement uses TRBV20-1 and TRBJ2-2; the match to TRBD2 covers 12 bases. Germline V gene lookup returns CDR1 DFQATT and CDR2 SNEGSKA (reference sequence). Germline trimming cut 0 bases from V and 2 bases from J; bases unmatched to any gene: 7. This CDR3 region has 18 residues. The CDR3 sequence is CSARDPTSGRSNTGELFF. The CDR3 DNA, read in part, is TGCAGTGCTAGAGATCCGACTAGCGGGAGATCCAACACCGGGGAG.

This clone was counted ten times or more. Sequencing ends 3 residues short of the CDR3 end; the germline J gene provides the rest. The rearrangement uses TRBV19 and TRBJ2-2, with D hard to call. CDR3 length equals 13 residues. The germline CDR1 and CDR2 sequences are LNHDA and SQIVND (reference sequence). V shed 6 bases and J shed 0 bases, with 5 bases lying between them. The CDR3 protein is CASRKANTGELFF. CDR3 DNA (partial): TGTGCCAGTAGAAAGGCGAACACCGGGGAG.

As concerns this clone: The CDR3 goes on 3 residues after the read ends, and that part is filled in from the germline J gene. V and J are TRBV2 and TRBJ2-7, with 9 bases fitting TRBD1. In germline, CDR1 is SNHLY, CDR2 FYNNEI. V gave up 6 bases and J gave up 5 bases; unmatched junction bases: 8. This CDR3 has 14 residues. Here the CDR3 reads CASRGTGNMNEQYF. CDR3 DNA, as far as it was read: TGTGCCAGCAGGGGGACAGGGAACATGAACGAG.

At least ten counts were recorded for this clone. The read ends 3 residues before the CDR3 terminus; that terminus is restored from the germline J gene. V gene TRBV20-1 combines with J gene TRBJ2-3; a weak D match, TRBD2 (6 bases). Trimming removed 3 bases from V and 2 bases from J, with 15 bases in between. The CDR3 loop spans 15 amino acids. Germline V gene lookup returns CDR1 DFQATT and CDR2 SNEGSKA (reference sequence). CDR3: CSASLLAGNTDTQYF. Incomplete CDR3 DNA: TGCAGTGCTAGTTTACTAGCTGGGAACACAGATACG.

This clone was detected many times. The CDR3 here is CASSERGRGEKLFF. The DNA read from the CDR3 is TGTGCCAGCAGCGAAAGGGGGCGCGGTGAAAAA. The genes are TRBV6-1 and TRBJ1-4; 7 nucleotides line up with TRBD1. The CDR3 end falls 3 residues outside the read, so it is completed with the germline J gene. J gave up 7 bases and V 6 bases, and 8 bases lay outside the gene matches. CDR1 is MNHNS and CDR2 is SASEGT in the germline V gene. The CDR3 spans 14 residues.

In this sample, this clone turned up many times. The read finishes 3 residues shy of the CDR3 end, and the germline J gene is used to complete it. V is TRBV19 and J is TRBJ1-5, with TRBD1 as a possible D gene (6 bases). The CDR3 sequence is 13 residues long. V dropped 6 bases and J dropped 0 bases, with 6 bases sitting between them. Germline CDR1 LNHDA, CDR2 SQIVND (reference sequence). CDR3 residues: CASRDSSNQPQHF. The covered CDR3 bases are TGTGCCAGTAGGGACAGTAGCAATCAGCCC.

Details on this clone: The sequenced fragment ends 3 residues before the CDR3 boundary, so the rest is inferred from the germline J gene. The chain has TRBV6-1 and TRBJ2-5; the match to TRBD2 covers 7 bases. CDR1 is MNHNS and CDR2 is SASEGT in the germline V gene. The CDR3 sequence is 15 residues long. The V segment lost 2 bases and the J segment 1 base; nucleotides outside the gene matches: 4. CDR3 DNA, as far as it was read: TGTGCCAGCAGTGAACCCCGGGGGGTCCAAGAGACC. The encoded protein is CASSEPRGVQET. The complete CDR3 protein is CASSEPRGVQETQYF.

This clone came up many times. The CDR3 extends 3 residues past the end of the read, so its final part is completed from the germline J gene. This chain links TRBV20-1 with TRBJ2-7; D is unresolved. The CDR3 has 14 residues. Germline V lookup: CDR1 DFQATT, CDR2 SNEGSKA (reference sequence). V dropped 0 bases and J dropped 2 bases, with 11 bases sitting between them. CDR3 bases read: TGCAGTGCTAGAGATTCGTACAGCCCCTACGAG. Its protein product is CSARDSYSPYE. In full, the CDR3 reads CSARDSYSPYEQYF.

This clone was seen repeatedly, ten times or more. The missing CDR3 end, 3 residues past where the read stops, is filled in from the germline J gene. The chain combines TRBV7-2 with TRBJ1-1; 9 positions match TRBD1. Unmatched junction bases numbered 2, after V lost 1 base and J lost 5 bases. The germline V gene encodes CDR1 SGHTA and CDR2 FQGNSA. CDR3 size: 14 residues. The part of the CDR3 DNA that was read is TGTGCCAGCAGCTTAGAGACAGGGGGGACTGAA. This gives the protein CASSLETGGTE. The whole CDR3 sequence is CASSLETGGTEAFF.

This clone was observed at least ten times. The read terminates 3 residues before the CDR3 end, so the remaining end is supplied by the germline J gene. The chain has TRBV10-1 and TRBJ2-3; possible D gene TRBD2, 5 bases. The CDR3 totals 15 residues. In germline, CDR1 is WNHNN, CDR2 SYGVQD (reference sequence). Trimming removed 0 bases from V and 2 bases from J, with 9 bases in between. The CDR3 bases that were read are TGCGCCAGCAGTGAGTCGGGCGGGCCCACAGATACG. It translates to CASSESGGPTDT. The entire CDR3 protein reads CASSESGGPTDTQYF.

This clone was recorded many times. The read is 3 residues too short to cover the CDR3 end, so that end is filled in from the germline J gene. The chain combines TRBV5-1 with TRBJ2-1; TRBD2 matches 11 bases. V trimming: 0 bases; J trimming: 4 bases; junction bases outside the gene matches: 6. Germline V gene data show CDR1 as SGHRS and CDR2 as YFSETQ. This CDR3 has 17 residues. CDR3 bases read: TGCGCCAGCAGCTTGGCTCTTCTAGCGGGAGGATACAATGAG. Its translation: CASSLALLAGGYNE. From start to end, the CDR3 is CASSLALLAGGYNEQFF.